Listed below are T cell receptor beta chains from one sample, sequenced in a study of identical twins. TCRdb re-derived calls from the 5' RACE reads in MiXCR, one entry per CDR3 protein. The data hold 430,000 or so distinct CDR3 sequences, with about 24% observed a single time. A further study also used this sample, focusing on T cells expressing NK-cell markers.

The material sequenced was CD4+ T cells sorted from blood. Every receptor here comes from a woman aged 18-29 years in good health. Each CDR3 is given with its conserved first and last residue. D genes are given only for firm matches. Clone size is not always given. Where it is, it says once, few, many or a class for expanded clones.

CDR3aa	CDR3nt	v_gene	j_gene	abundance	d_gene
CSGGESETQYF	TGCAGCGGTGGGGAGAGTGAGACCCAGTACTTC	TRBV29-1	TRBJ2-5	few	NA
CASSLGPQREQYF	TGTGCCAGCAGCTTAGGGCCGCAGCGCGAGCAGTACTTC	TRBV7-3	TRBJ2-7	few	NA
CASSPSRTITQYF	TGTGCCAGCAGCCCGAGCCGGACCATTACCCAGTACTTC	TRBV7-9	TRBJ2-5	NA	NA
CASSGTSAGTQYF	TGCGCCAGCAGTGGGACTAGCGCTGGGACCCAGTACTTC	TRBV10-1	TRBJ2-5	few	TRBD2
CAISGTSGYEQYF	TGTGCCATCAGTGGGACTAGCGGATACGAGCAGTACTTC	TRBV10-3	TRBJ2-7	NA	TRBD2
CASKGTTNTGELFF	TGCGCCAGCAAAGGGACAACGAACACCGGGGAGCTGTTTTTT	TRBV5-1	TRBJ2-2	few	NA
CASSRTAIQETQYF	TGTGCCAGCAGCCGGACGGCGATCCAAGAGACCCAGTACTTC	TRBV5-6	TRBJ2-5	few	NA
CASTLGGYSNQPQHF	TGTGCCAGCACCCTAGGGGGGTATAGCAATCAGCCCCAGCATTTT	TRBV2	TRBJ1-5	NA	NA
CAISEATHEQYF	TGTGCCATCAGTGAGGCGACCCACGAGCAGTACTTC	TRBV10-3	TRBJ2-7	many	NA
CASSLAVGTSVVNNEQFF	TGTGCCAGCAGTTTAGCCGTCGGGACTAGCGTTGTCAACAATGAGCAGTTCTTC	TRBV12-3/TRBV12-4	TRBJ2-1	few	TRBD2
CASTTGLAGGWNEQFF	TGTGCCAGCACTACGGGACTAGCGGGAGGTTGGAATGAGCAGTTCTTC	TRBV6-5	TRBJ2-1	NA	TRBD2
CASSSLPGQGLPYGYTF	TGTGCCAGCAGTTCGCTGCCGGGACAGGGCCTACCCTATGGCTACACCTTC	TRBV6-5	TRBJ1-2	NA	TRBD1
CATRDQSSYEQYF	TGTGCCACCAGGGACCAGAGCTCCTACGAGCAGTACTTC	TRBV6-2/TRBV6-3	TRBJ2-7	few	NA
CASSLSGDGYNEQFF	TGTGCCAGCAGCCTCTCAGGGGATGGGTACAATGAGCAGTTCTTC	TRBV9	TRBJ2-1	NA	NA
CASSWGLAVSYEQYF	TGTGCCAGCAGCTGGGGACTAGCGGTTTCCTACGAGCAGTACTTC	TRBV7-2	TRBJ2-7	few	TRBD2
CASSLTSGPFYEQYF	TGTGCCAGCAGTCTGACTAGCGGGCCCTTCTACGAGCAGTACTTC	TRBV7-2	TRBJ2-7	NA	TRBD2
CSSTPGFSDTQYF	TGCAGTTCAACGCCGGGGTTCTCAGATACGCAGTATTTT	TRBV20-1	TRBJ2-3	NA	NA
CASSLEGTGSSTDTQYF	TGTGCCAGCAGCTTAGAGGGGACAGGGTCGAGCACAGATACGCAGTATTTT	TRBV11-2	TRBJ2-3	NA	TRBD1
CASSQDGGYTYEQYF	TGTGCCAGCAGCCAAGACGGGGGGTATACCTACGAGCAGTACTTC	TRBV4-2	TRBJ2-7	NA	TRBD2
CASSLRVGLTDTQYF	TGTGCCAGCAGCCTCAGAGTCGGGCTCACAGATACGCAGTATTTT	TRBV14	TRBJ2-3	few	NA
CASSQDFRDTQYF	TGTGCCAGCAGCCAAGATTTTAGAGATACGCAGTATTTT	TRBV3-1	TRBJ2-3	few	NA
CASSSGTGSFF	TGTGCCAGCAGTTCCGGGACAGGGTCTTTCTTT	TRBV5-4	TRBJ1-1	NA	TRBD1
CANATHGYTF	TGCGCCAACGCCACCCATGGCTACACCTTC	TRBV10-2	TRBJ1-2	few	NA
CASSFPGPYEQYF	TGTGCCAGCAGTTTCCCTGGGCCCTACGAGCAGTACTTC	TRBV28	TRBJ2-7	few	NA
CASTVGSANYGYTF	TGTGCCAGCACCGTCGGGAGTGCTAACTATGGCTACACCTTC	TRBV5-5	TRBJ1-2	few	NA
CASSFSGLATGELFF	TGTGCCAGCAGCTTTTCGGGACTAGCCACCGGGGAGCTGTTTTTT	TRBV11-2	TRBJ2-2	NA	TRBD2
CASSPPGQGRGVEQYF	TGTGCCAGCAGCCCGCCGGGACAGGGCCGGGGTGTTGAGCAGTACTTC	TRBV7-9	TRBJ2-7	NA	TRBD1
CASSGSGRSGELFF	TGTGCCAGCAGCGGGAGCGGGAGGTCCGGGGAGCTGTTTTTT	TRBV7-2	TRBJ2-2	NA	TRBD2
CSATSGGTNEQFF	TGCAGTGCGACTAGCGGGGGCACTAATGAGCAGTTCTTC	TRBV20-1	TRBJ2-1	few	TRBD2
CSIRGTGAREKLFF	TGCAGCATCCGAGGTACAGGGGCCCGTGAAAAACTGTTTTTT	TRBV29-1	TRBJ1-4	few	TRBD1
CASSPPFGAQGAASQMKYEQYF	TGTGCCAGCTCACCACCGTTCGGAGCACAGGGGGCCGCCAGCCAGATGAAGTACGAGCAGTACTTC	TRBV18	TRBJ2-7	few	TRBD1
CASSFGGEYQETQYF	TGTGCCAGCAGCTTCGGGGGCGAGTACCAAGAGACCCAGTACTTC	TRBV7-9	TRBJ2-5	NA	NA
CASSFRTADNSPLHF	TGTGCCAGCAGCTTTCGGACAGCCGATAATTCACCCCTCCACTTT	TRBV7-6	TRBJ1-6	few	NA
CASSSGPALAKNIQYF	TGTGCCAGCAGCTCAGGGCCCGCTCTAGCCAAAAACATTCAGTACTTC	TRBV7-3	TRBJ2-4	NA	NA
CASSQGPVLGYTF	TGTGCCAGCAGCCAGGGGCCCGTTTTGGGCTACACCTTC	TRBV3-1	TRBJ1-2	few	NA
CASSYSGRGDTEAFF	TGTGCCAGCAGTTACTCTGGCCGGGGAGATACTGAAGCTTTCTTT	TRBV6-2/TRBV6-3	TRBJ1-1	NA	NA
CSAMAEETQYF	TGCAGTGCTATGGCCGAAGAGACCCAGTACTTC	TRBV20-1	TRBJ2-5	NA	NA
CSAANRDRAHNEQFF	TGCAGTGCTGCAAACCGGGACAGGGCTCACAATGAGCAGTTCTTC	TRBV20-1	TRBJ2-1	few	TRBD1
CASSFGLGEHTQYF	TGTGCCAGCAGCTTCGGACTGGGGGAGCATACGCAGTATTTT	TRBV5-6	TRBJ2-3	NA	NA
CASSHADRMNTEAFF	TGTGCCAGCAGCCATGCGGACAGGATGAACACTGAAGCTTTCTTT	TRBV7-9	TRBJ1-1	NA	TRBD1